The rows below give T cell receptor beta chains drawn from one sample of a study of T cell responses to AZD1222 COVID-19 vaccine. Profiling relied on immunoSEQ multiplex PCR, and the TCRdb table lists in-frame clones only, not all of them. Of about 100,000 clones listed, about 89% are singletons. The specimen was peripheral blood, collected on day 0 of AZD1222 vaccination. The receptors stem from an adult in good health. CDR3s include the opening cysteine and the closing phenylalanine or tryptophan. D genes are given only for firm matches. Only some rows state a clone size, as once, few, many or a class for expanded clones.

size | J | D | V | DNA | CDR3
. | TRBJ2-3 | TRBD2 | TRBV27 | TGTGCCAGCACCCCGGGACTAGCGGGCCAGCCGGCAGATACGCAGTATTTT | CASTPGLAGQPADTQYF
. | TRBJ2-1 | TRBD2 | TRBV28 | TGTGCCAGCAGTGACCTTAGCGGGAGGGTCCCCTTCTACAATGAGCAGTTCTTC | CASSDLSGRVPFYNEQFF
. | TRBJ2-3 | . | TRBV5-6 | TGTGCCAGCAGCTTGAAAACTTGGGGAAATACGCAGTATTTT | CASSLKTWGNTQYF
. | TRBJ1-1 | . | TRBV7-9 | TGTGCCAGCAGCTTAGGGGTGACATACATGAACACTGAAGCTTTCTTT | CASSLGVTYMNTEAFF
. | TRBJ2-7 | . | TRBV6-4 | TGTGCCAGCCCGACCGAACGCCCGGGAAGGTTCAAGAAAACCTACGAGCAGTACTTC | CASPTERPGRFKKTYEQYF
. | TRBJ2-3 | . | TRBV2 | TGTGCCAGCAGTATGTCGGGGGGCCGACAGTATTTT | CASSMSGGRQYF
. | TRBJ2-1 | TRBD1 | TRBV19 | TGTGCCAGTAGTATTCCCGGGACAGGGGATTTCGAGCAGTTCTTC | CASSIPGTGDFEQFF
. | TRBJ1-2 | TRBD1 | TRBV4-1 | TGCGCCAGCGGACAGGACAGGGGGGACAACTATGGCTACACCTTC | CASGQDRGDNYGYTF
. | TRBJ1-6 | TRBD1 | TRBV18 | TGTGCCAGCTCAAATTCGCCTCCGCAGGGGGGGTCACCCCTCCACTTT | CASSNSPPQGGSPLHF
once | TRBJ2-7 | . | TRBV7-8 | TGTGCCAGCAGCTCTCAATACGAGCAGTACTTC | CASSSQYEQYF
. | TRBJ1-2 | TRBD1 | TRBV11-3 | TGTGCCAGCAGCTCATCACAGGGGGAGATTAACTATGGCTACACCTTC | CASSSSQGEINYGYTF
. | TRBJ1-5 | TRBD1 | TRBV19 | TGTGCCAGTAGTACAGGGGGCACTCAGCCCCAGCATTTT | CASSTGGTQPQHF
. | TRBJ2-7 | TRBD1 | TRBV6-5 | TGTGCCAGCAGTCCGCCGAGGGGACAGGGGTTCGAGCAGTACTTC | CASSPPRGQGFEQYF
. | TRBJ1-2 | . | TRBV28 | TGTTCGAGCAGAGGGCAGGCGGGTTATGGCTACACCTTC | CSSRGQAGYGYTF
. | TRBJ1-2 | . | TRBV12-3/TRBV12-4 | TGTGCCAGCAGTTTAGGGGTATATGGCTACACCTTC | CASSLGVYGYTF
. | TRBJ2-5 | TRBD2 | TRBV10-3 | TGTGCCATCAGGGCCAGGACTAGCGGGGTCGAGACCCAGTACTTC | CAIRARTSGVETQYF
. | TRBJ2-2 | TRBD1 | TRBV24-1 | TGTGCCACCAGCCTGACAGGGCGAGCCGGGGAGCTGTTTTTT | CATSLTGRAGELFF
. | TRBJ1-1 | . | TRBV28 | TGTGCCAGCAGTAAACAGGGCACTGAAGCTTTCTTT | CASSKQGTEAFF
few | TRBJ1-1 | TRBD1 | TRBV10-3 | TGTGCCATCAGGGGACAGGGGAGGGCGAACACTGAAGCTTTCTTT | CAIRGQGRANTEAFF
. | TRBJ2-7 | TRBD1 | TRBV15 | TGTGCCACCAGCAGAGGACGCGGGACAGGGAGCTCCTACGAGCAGTACTTC | CATSRGRGTGSSYEQYF
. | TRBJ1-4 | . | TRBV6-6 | TGTGCCAGCAGTCCAGGTCTCACGACGACCTTAAATGAAAAACTGTTTTTT | CASSPGLTTTLNEKLFF
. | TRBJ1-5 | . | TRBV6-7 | TGTGCCAGCAGTTACTCTTGGACGGACAATAGCAATCAGCCCCAGCATTTT | CASSYSWTDNSNQPQHF
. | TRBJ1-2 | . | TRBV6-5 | TGTGCCAGCAGAGAGAGATTCTATGGCTACACCTTC | CASRERFYGYTF
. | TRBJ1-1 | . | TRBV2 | TGTGCCAGCAGTGAGGAGTTGGAATATTCGGACACTGAAGCTTTCTTT | CASSEELEYSDTEAFF
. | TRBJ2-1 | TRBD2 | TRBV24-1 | TGTGCCACCAGTGACCCCCCAGGGACTAGCGGAAACAATGAGCAGTTCTTC | CATSDPPGTSGNNEQFF
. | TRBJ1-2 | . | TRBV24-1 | TGTGCCACCAGTGATTTGCAAGCGGGGAGCTATGGCTACACCTTC | CATSDLQAGSYGYTF
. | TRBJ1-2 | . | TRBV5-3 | TGTGCCAGAAGCTGCGGACACGCCCGGAACTATGGCTACACCTTC | CARSCGHARNYGYTF
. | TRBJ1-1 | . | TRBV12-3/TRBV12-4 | TGTGCCAGCAGTTTCACAGCTAACACTGAAGCTTTCTTT | CASSFTANTEAFF
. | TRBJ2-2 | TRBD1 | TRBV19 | TGTGCCAGCCGACAGGGGAGGTCGAACACCGGGGAGCTGTTTTTT | CASRQGRSNTGELFF
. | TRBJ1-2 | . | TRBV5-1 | TGCGCCAGCAGCTTGACAAGCGGAAACAACTATGGCTACACCTTC | CASSLTSGNNYGYTF
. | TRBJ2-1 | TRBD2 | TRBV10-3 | TGTGCCATCAGTGGCTCGACTAGCGGGAGTGATGAGCAGTTCTTC | CAISGSTSGSDEQFF
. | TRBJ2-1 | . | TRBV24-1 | TGTGCCACCAGTGATCAGGGCAGGAGAGGGGGAGATGAGCAGTTCTTC | CATSDQGRRGGDEQFF
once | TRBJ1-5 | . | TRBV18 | TGTGCCAGCTCACCAACACAGGGAGTGAGCAATCAGCCCCAGCATTTT | CASSPTQGVSNQPQHF
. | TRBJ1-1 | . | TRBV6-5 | TGTGCCAGCAGTATAAATCTAAAAGCTTTCTTT | CASSINLKAFF
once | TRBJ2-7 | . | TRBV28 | TGTGCCAGCAGTTTAGGGCCAGGGGGGGGAATCTACGAGCAGTACTTC | CASSLGPGGGIYEQYF
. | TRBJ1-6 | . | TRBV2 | TGTGCCAGCAGTGAGATCCCGGGATCACCCCTCCACTTT | CASSEIPGSPLHF
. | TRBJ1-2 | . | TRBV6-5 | TGTGCCAGCAGTTACGAACTGAGCTATGGCTACACCTTC | CASSYELSYGYTF
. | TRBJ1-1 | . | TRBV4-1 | TGCGCCAGCAGCCAAGATGGTGGGATCTCGGACACTGAAGCTTTCTTT | CASSQDGGISDTEAFF
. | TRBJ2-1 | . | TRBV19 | TGTGCCAGTAGTATCTCCCCATGGGGCGGAATATACAATGAGCAGTTCTTC | CASSISPWGGIYNEQFF